A selection of T cell receptor beta chains follows, all from one sample in a study of blood T cell repertoires in COVID-19. This table comes from immunoSEQ multiplex PCR, and its TCRdb copy is limited to in-frame clones, with some not included. The sample consists of 200,000 or so clones, just over 85% of them appearing once. The sequenced material came from PBMCs or T cells enriched from blood (not recorded which). These receptor sequences come from a woman aged 40 to 49 with acute COVID-19. CDR3s include the opening cysteine and the closing phenylalanine or tryptophan. Fields, in order: J gene, V gene, D gene, clone size, CDR3 DNA, CDR3 protein. D genes are given only for firm matches. A row's size may be missing; if present it is once, few, many or a size class.

j_call: TRBJ2-3; v_call: TRBV7-3; d_call: .; clone_size: .; cdr3_nt: TGTGCCAGCAGCTTAGGGAGCCCAAGCACAGATACGCAGTATTTT; cdr3_aa: CASSLGSPSTDTQYF
j_call: TRBJ1-1; v_call: TRBV5-6; d_call: TRBD1; clone_size: .; cdr3_nt: TGTGCCAGCAGCTTGAAGGGGGCAGCTTTCTTT; cdr3_aa: CASSLKGAAFF
j_call: TRBJ1-2; v_call: TRBV2; d_call: .; clone_size: .; cdr3_nt: TGTGCCAGCCGAGGCACGCTTCGGGGTGGCTACACCTTC; cdr3_aa: CASRGTLRGGYTF
j_call: TRBJ2-1; v_call: TRBV28; d_call: TRBD2; clone_size: .; cdr3_nt: TGTGCCAGCAGTTTATTAGCGGGGTCCTACAATGAGCAGTTCTTC; cdr3_aa: CASSLLAGSYNEQFF
j_call: TRBJ1-2; v_call: TRBV11-1; d_call: .; clone_size: once; cdr3_nt: TGTGCCAGCAGCTTTGAGGGTCGGGGGTATGGCTACACCTTC; cdr3_aa: CASSFEGRGYGYTF
j_call: TRBJ2-7; v_call: TRBV4-3; d_call: TRBD1; clone_size: .; cdr3_nt: TGCGCCAGCAGCCAAGGAACAGGGGTTTACGAGCAGTACTTC; cdr3_aa: CASSQGTGVYEQYF
j_call: TRBJ1-3; v_call: TRBV19; d_call: TRBD1; clone_size: once; cdr3_nt: TGTGCCACCTCCAGAGGGACAGGGGGATTTGCGTCTGGAAACACCATATATTTT; cdr3_aa: CATSRGTGGFASGNTIYF
j_call: TRBJ1-1; v_call: TRBV15; d_call: .; clone_size: .; cdr3_nt: TGTGCCACCAGCTGGGGTAGTGGGGGGGCTTTCTTT; cdr3_aa: CATSWGSGGAFF
j_call: TRBJ2-7; v_call: TRBV14; d_call: TRBD2; clone_size: .; cdr3_nt: TGTGCCAGCAGCCGAAACTTGCGGGGGGGGGCCTACGAGCAGTACTTC; cdr3_aa: CASSRNLRGGAYEQYF
j_call: TRBJ1-2; v_call: TRBV12-3/TRBV12-4; d_call: .; clone_size: .; cdr3_nt: TGTGCCTCGAGTGCAGGGGATAACTATGGCTACACCTTC; cdr3_aa: CASSAGDNYGYTF
j_call: TRBJ1-1; v_call: TRBV7-8; d_call: .; clone_size: .; cdr3_nt: TGTGCCAGCAGCAAGGACTCTGGGGCTTTCTTT; cdr3_aa: CASSKDSGAFF
j_call: TRBJ2-1; v_call: TRBV2; d_call: .; clone_size: .; cdr3_nt: TGTGCCAGCACTAGGGACATCTGGTCCTCCTACAATGAGCAGTTCTTC; cdr3_aa: CASTRDIWSSYNEQFF
j_call: TRBJ1-2; v_call: TRBV27; d_call: TRBD1; clone_size: .; cdr3_nt: TGTGCCACCGGGACAGGGGGCTTTGGCTACACCTTC; cdr3_aa: CATGTGGFGYTF
j_call: TRBJ1-2; v_call: TRBV18; d_call: .; clone_size: .; cdr3_nt: TGTGCCAGCTCACCACTTCCAGGGGAGGGTGGCTACACCTTC; cdr3_aa: CASSPLPGEGGYTF
j_call: TRBJ1-2; v_call: TRBV5-1; d_call: .; clone_size: .; cdr3_nt: TGCGCCAGCAGTTCTGGGGAGGGCTACACCTTC; cdr3_aa: CASSSGEGYTF
j_call: TRBJ2-1; v_call: TRBV6-1; d_call: TRBD1; clone_size: few; cdr3_nt: TGTGCCAGCAGTGAACGACAGGGACCCAACTACAATGAGCAGTTCTTC; cdr3_aa: CASSERQGPNYNEQFF
j_call: TRBJ2-1; v_call: TRBV12-3/TRBV12-4; d_call: TRBD1; clone_size: .; cdr3_nt: TGTGCTTCGGGTGGTGACAGGGTTGATGAGCAGTTCTTC; cdr3_aa: CASGGDRVDEQFF
j_call: TRBJ2-1; v_call: TRBV5-5; d_call: TRBD2; clone_size: .; cdr3_nt: TGTGCCAGCAGCCCGACCGGACTAGCGGGCGTCTCCTACAATGAGCAGTTCTTC; cdr3_aa: CASSPTGLAGVSYNEQFF
j_call: TRBJ1-2; v_call: TRBV9; d_call: .; clone_size: .; cdr3_nt: TGTGCCAGCAGCGGAGGCAATGGCTACACCTTC; cdr3_aa: CASSGGNGYTF
j_call: TRBJ1-1; v_call: TRBV2; d_call: .; clone_size: .; cdr3_nt: TGTGCCAGCAGTCCCCACGGGGGGGATATGAACACTGAAGCTTTCTTT; cdr3_aa: CASSPHGGDMNTEAFF
j_call: TRBJ2-4; v_call: TRBV6-2/TRBV6-3; d_call: TRBD2; clone_size: .; cdr3_nt: TGTGCCAGCAGTTACCCAATGACTAGCGGGGCCAAAAACATTCAGTACTTC; cdr3_aa: CASSYPMTSGAKNIQYF
j_call: TRBJ1-1; v_call: TRBV7-9; d_call: .; clone_size: .; cdr3_nt: TGTGCCAGCAGCCCCGCGAGACAGGTGAACACTGAAGCTTTCTTT; cdr3_aa: CASSPARQVNTEAFF
j_call: TRBJ1-1; v_call: TRBV27; d_call: .; clone_size: .; cdr3_nt: TGTGCCAGCAGTCGGGGAAACTGGGGCACTGAAGCTTTCTTT; cdr3_aa: CASSRGNWGTEAFF
j_call: TRBJ2-1; v_call: TRBV25-1; d_call: TRBD2; clone_size: .; cdr3_nt: TGTGCCAGCAGTGAACCTGGGGGGGGTGAGCAGTTCTTC; cdr3_aa: CASSEPGGGEQFF
j_call: TRBJ2-2; v_call: TRBV5-6; d_call: TRBD1; clone_size: once; cdr3_nt: TGTGCCAGCAGCCTCCTGACAGGGATGAACACCGGGGAGCTGTTTTTT; cdr3_aa: CASSLLTGMNTGELFF
j_call: TRBJ1-2; v_call: TRBV20-1; d_call: TRBD1; clone_size: .; cdr3_nt: TGCAGTGCTAGTAGACAGGGACAGGGCTATGGCTACACCTTC; cdr3_aa: CSASRQGQGYGYTF
j_call: TRBJ1-4; v_call: TRBV19; d_call: .; clone_size: once; cdr3_nt: TGTGCCAGTAGTATGGGGACACTGCGAATCCAGAAAGAAAAACTGTTTTTT; cdr3_aa: CASSMGTLRIQKEKLFF
j_call: TRBJ2-2; v_call: TRBV18; d_call: TRBD1; clone_size: .; cdr3_nt: TGTGCCAGCTCACCTCTGGGACCGGGACAGGGATATCCCGGGGAGCTGTTTTTT; cdr3_aa: CASSPLGPGQGYPGELFF
j_call: TRBJ1-3; v_call: TRBV4-1; d_call: TRBD1; clone_size: .; cdr3_nt: TGCGCCAGCAGCGGCCAGGGGGGTTCTGGAAACACCATATATTTT; cdr3_aa: CASSGQGGSGNTIYF
j_call: TRBJ1-1; v_call: TRBV20-1; d_call: .; clone_size: .; cdr3_nt: TGCAGTGCTAACAGGGAGACTGAAGCTTTCTTT; cdr3_aa: CSANRETEAFF
j_call: TRBJ2-3; v_call: TRBV6-4; d_call: TRBD2; clone_size: .; cdr3_nt: TGTGCCAGCAGTGAGGGACTAGCGGGAGCGCTAGGGGATACGCAGTATTTT; cdr3_aa: CASSEGLAGALGDTQYF
j_call: TRBJ2-2; v_call: TRBV6-4; d_call: .; clone_size: .; cdr3_nt: TGTGCCAGCAGTGACACCGGGACAATCGACACCGGGGAGCTGTTTTTT; cdr3_aa: CASSDTGTIDTGELFF
j_call: TRBJ2-5; v_call: TRBV5-1; d_call: .; clone_size: .; cdr3_nt: TGCGCCAGCAGCTCCGACGGGACATACGCTCAAGAGACCCAGTACTTC; cdr3_aa: CASSSDGTYAQETQYF
j_call: TRBJ2-3; v_call: TRBV7-9; d_call: .; clone_size: .; cdr3_nt: TGTGCCAGCAGCCCCTTGGGAGGAGATACGCAGTATTTT; cdr3_aa: CASSPLGGDTQYF
j_call: TRBJ1-1; v_call: TRBV29-1; d_call: .; clone_size: .; cdr3_nt: TGCAGCGTTGTGGAGGGGAACACTGAAGCTTTCTTT; cdr3_aa: CSVVEGNTEAFF
j_call: TRBJ1-6; v_call: TRBV6-5; d_call: .; clone_size: many; cdr3_nt: TGTGCCAGCACCGTCGGTTCTCCATATTCACCCCTCCACTTT; cdr3_aa: CASTVGSPYSPLHF
j_call: TRBJ2-1; v_call: TRBV10-1; d_call: .; clone_size: .; cdr3_nt: TGCGCCAGCAGTGAGTTAACAGGTAGCTCCTACAATGAGCAGTTCTTC; cdr3_aa: CASSELTGSSYNEQFF
j_call: TRBJ2-5; v_call: TRBV9; d_call: TRBD1; clone_size: .; cdr3_nt: TGTGCCAGCAGCCAGACAGGGGTAGAGACCCAGTACTTC; cdr3_aa: CASSQTGVETQYF
j_call: TRBJ1-2; v_call: TRBV2; d_call: .; clone_size: .; cdr3_nt: TGTGCCAGCAGTGCGGTCCCCTCTAACTATGGCTACACCTTC; cdr3_aa: CASSAVPSNYGYTF
j_call: TRBJ2-1; v_call: TRBV7-3; d_call: TRBD1; clone_size: .; cdr3_nt: TGTGCCAGCAGCTTAAACAGGGGTTCTACAAGGGAGCAGTTCTTC; cdr3_aa: CASSLNRGSTREQFF
j_call: TRBJ1-1; v_call: TRBV5-5; d_call: .; clone_size: .; cdr3_nt: TGTGCCAGCAGCTTGGATTGGGGGGTGCCGGAAGCTTTCTTT; cdr3_aa: CASSLDWGVPEAFF
j_call: TRBJ2-2; v_call: TRBV6-2/TRBV6-3; d_call: TRBD1; clone_size: .; cdr3_nt: TGTGCCAGCAGTTACCGTTGGACAGGTCTAACCGGGGAGCTGTTTTTT; cdr3_aa: CASSYRWTGLTGELFF
j_call: TRBJ1-5; v_call: TRBV29-1; d_call: .; clone_size: few; cdr3_nt: TGCAGCGTTGGAATACGGGGGAATCAGCCCCAGCATTTT; cdr3_aa: CSVGIRGNQPQHF
j_call: TRBJ2-3; v_call: TRBV7-2; d_call: TRBD2; clone_size: .; cdr3_nt: TGTGCCAGCAGTAGACTAGCGGCGACTCTAGGCACAGATACGCAGTATTTT; cdr3_aa: CASSRLAATLGTDTQYF
j_call: TRBJ2-6; v_call: TRBV5-1; d_call: .; clone_size: few; cdr3_nt: TGCGCCAGCAGCTTATTCTTCGGGGGGCCCCGGGGAACCTCTGGGGCCAACGTCCTGACTTTC; cdr3_aa: CASSLFFGGPRGTSGANVLTF
j_call: TRBJ2-3; v_call: TRBV7-3; d_call: TRBD1; clone_size: once; cdr3_nt: TGTGCCAGCAGCTCCGGACAGGGTTATAGCACAGATACGCAGTATTTT; cdr3_aa: CASSSGQGYSTDTQYF
j_call: TRBJ2-3; v_call: TRBV7-6; d_call: TRBD1; clone_size: .; cdr3_nt: TGTGCCAGCGGGATAGGGGGCCTCTACACAGATACGCAGTATTTT; cdr3_aa: CASGIGGLYTDTQYF
j_call: TRBJ2-1; v_call: TRBV24-1; d_call: TRBD1; clone_size: .; cdr3_nt: TGTGCCACCAGTGCCCAAGGGACAGGGCGCAATGAGCAGTTCTTC; cdr3_aa: CATSAQGTGRNEQFF
j_call: TRBJ1-6; v_call: TRBV19; d_call: TRBD1; clone_size: .; cdr3_nt: TGTGCCAGTAGTCCATCGCTCCGGACAGGCTTAGGATCACCCCTCCACTTT; cdr3_aa: CASSPSLRTGLGSPLHF
j_call: TRBJ2-5; v_call: TRBV2; d_call: .; clone_size: once; cdr3_nt: TGTGCCAGCAGGACTAGGGGCCCGGGCGGAGAGACCCAGTACTTC; cdr3_aa: CASRTRGPGGETQYF
j_call: TRBJ1-6; v_call: TRBV7-8; d_call: .; clone_size: .; cdr3_nt: TGTGCCAGCAGCTTAGGGACGGGACAAAATAATTCACCCCTCCACTTT; cdr3_aa: CASSLGTGQNNSPLHF
j_call: TRBJ2-7; v_call: TRBV6-1; d_call: .; clone_size: .; cdr3_nt: TGTGCCAGCAGTGAGAGGGGGTACGAGCAGTACTTC; cdr3_aa: CASSERGYEQYF